These 30 T cell receptor beta chains came from one sample sequenced in a study of OX40 agonist ivuxolimab in advanced cancers. The repertoire was sequenced with immunoSEQ multiplex PCR; TCRdb's copy has only in-frame clones and lacks some. The sample consists of about 77,000 clones, over 70% of them appearing once. Material: CD4+ or CD8+ T cells sorted from blood, obtained in a trial of the OX40 agonist ivuxolimab. Receptor source: an adult with an advanced solid tumor such as melanoma, head and neck, liver or kidney cancer.

This chain connects TRBV6-1 to TRBJ2-5; D gene unclear. The CDR3 sequence is 13 residues long. Germline V lookup: CDR1 MNHNS, CDR2 SASEGT. Trimming stripped 8 bases from V and 2 bases from J, with 12 bases between. The CDR3 coding sequence is TGTGCCAGCGGGCGCCCCCCGCAAGAGACCCAGTACTTC. It specifies CASGRPPQETQYF.

The chain is built from TRBV7-8 and TRBJ1-2, with D possibly being TRBD1 (6 bases). There are 13 residues in the CDR3. From germline, CDR1 is SGHVS and CDR2 FQNEAQ. The V gene lost 5 bases and the J gene lost 3 bases, with 10 bases spanning the gap. CDR3 amino acids: CASSPRTDYGYTF. The CDR3 bases are TGTGCCAGCAGCCCAAGGACAGACTATGGCTACACCTTC.

This clone was observed a single time. This chain connects TRBV19 to TRBJ2-5; 8 bases agree with TRBD1. Germline V gene sequence: CDR1 LNHDA, CDR2 SQIVND (reference sequence). The CDR3 totals 13 residues. The junction had 8 bases not matched to a gene; V was cut back by 9 bases and J by 5 bases. The CDR3 is CASGTGLVETQYF. As DNA, the CDR3 is TGTGCCAGCGGGACAGGATTAGTGGAGACCCAGTACTTC.

This sequence joins TRBV6-5 and TRBJ1-6; 7 bases agree with TRBD1. This CDR3 is built from 13 residues. Germline assignment: CDR1 MNHEY and CDR2 SVGAGI. V shed 2 bases and J 13 bases; nucleotides not matched to a gene: 5. The CDR3 sequence is CASSYVQGDPLHF. As DNA, the CDR3 is TGTGCCAGCAGTTACGTCCAGGGGGATCCCCTCCACTTT.

This chain joins TRBV7-2 and TRBJ2-3; 8 nucleotides line up with TRBD2. The CDR3 spans 16 residues. V lost 1 base to trimming and J lost 2 bases; unmatched junction nucleotides: 5. Germline V gene data show CDR1 as SGHTA and CDR2 as FQGNSA. CDR3: CASSLDGGGNTDTQYF. In DNA form, the CDR3 reads TGTGCCAGCAGCTTAGATGGCGGGGGGAACACAGATACGCAGTATTTT. Variable domain in full (rest from reference TRBV7-2 and TRBJ2-3): GAGVSQSPSNKVTEKGKDVELRCDPISGHTALYWYRQSLGQGLEFLIYFQGNSAPDKSGLPSDRFSAERTGGSVSTLTIQRTQQEDSAVYLCASSLDGGGNTDTQYFGPGTRLTVL.

The V and J genes are TRBV10-1 and TRBJ2-1, with 7 bases that match TRBD1. Germline loops: CDR1 WNHNN, CDR2 SYGVQD (reference sequence). The V and J ends lost 2 bases and 9 bases, in that order; junction bases with no gene match: 10. The CDR3 is 15 residues long. The CDR3 is CASSENTGVVSEQFF. CDR3 coding DNA: TGCGCCAGCAGTGAGAATACAGGGGTGGTGAGTGAGCAGTTCTTC.

The chain combines TRBV11-2 with TRBJ2-7; D may match TRBD1 or TRBD2 (5 bases each). The CDR3 sequence is 15 residues long. CDR1 is SGHAT, CDR2 FQNNGV, per germline. Trimming took off 2 bases at V and 0 bases at J, with 11 bases between the two ends. This CDR3 is CASSLRGPSSYEQYF. In DNA, the CDR3 is TGTGCCAGCAGCTTACGGGGCCCTAGCTCCTACGAGCAGTACTTC.

This chain connects TRBV11-3 to TRBJ2-7; no definite D call. This CDR3 has 13 amino acids. The ends were cut back, 0 bases at V and 3 bases at J, with 6 bases in the middle. Germline assignment: CDR1 SGHNT and CDR2 YENEEA. The CDR3 here is CASSLDGNYEQYF. CDR3 nucleotides: TGTGCCAGCAGCTTAGACGGCAACTACGAGCAGTACTTC.

The chain joins TRBV30 to TRBJ1-4; D is undetermined. The V end lost 0 bases, the J end lost 7 bases, and 9 bases lay between the germline ends. Germline CDR1 is GTSNPN and CDR2 is SVGIG (reference sequence). The CDR3 has 13 amino acids. The CDR3 loop is CAWSVFKGEKLFF. CDR3 bases: TGTGCCTGGAGTGTATTTAAAGGTGAAAAACTGTTTTTT.

This chain uses TRBV5-6 with TRBJ2-7; 7 positions match TRBD2. Germline CDR1 reads SGHDT; CDR2 reads YYEEEE. V trimming: 3 bases; J trimming: 4 bases; junction bases outside the gene matches: 10. CDR3 size: 15 residues. This CDR3 is CASSSTGGYTYEQYF. The CDR3 DNA reads as TGTGCCAGCAGCTCGACGGGAGGATACACTTACGAGCAGTACTTC.

The V gene is TRBV27, the J gene TRBJ2-1; 14 nucleotides align to TRBD2. Per the germline V gene, CDR1 is MNHEY and CDR2 is SMNVEV (reference sequence). The CDR3 extends over 14 amino acids. The V segment lost 5 bases and the J segment 8 bases; nucleotides outside the gene matches: 2. The CDR3, as DNA: TGTGCCAGCAGTCGGGGACTAGCGGGGGATGAGCAGTTCTTC. This encodes CASSRGLAGDEQFF.

The sample holds one count of this clone. The chain uses TRBV2 and TRBJ2-7; no firm D call. Trimming left V 6 bases short and J 0 bases short, with 6 bases between. The length of the CDR3 is 12 residues. CDR1 and CDR2 from the germline V gene are SNHLY and FYNNEI. For the CDR3, the DNA is TGTGCCAGCAGGGAGAACTCCTACGAGCAGTACTTC. It specifies CASRENSYEQYF.

Written as DNA, the CDR3 is TGTGCCAGCAGTTCAGGAGGGAAACCCCTCCACTTT. Translated: CASSSGGKPLHF. This chain links TRBV27 with TRBJ1-6; D gene ambiguous. V was clipped by 4 bases and J by 12 bases, with 10 bases between them. The CDR3 totals 12 residues. Germline CDR1 is MNHEY and CDR2 is SMNVEV (reference sequence).

V and J are TRBV7-2 and TRBJ1-2, with D possibly being TRBD1 (6 bases). CDR1 SGHTA and CDR2 FQGNSA come from the germline V gene. Trimming took off 6 bases at V and 3 bases at J, with 11 bases between the two ends. This CDR3 is built from 13 residues. The CDR3: CASSLGGDYGYTF. CDR3 bases: TGTGCCAGCAGTCTAGGGGGGGACTATGGCTACACCTTC.

This chain connects TRBV29-1 to TRBJ2-1, with 7 bases lining up with TRBD1. CDR1 and CDR2 (germline): SQVTM, ANQGSEA. The CDR3 totals 12 residues. V was clipped by 7 bases and J by 4 bases; unmatched bases: 4. The CDR3 DNA reads TGCAGCGGTATGACAGGGTACAATGAGCAGTTCTTC. The encoded protein is CSGMTGYNEQFF.

The chain couples TRBV4-1 to TRBJ2-5; D is perhaps TRBD1 or TRBD2 (6 bases each). The CDR3 runs to 15 residues. The ends were cut back, 0 bases at V and 5 bases at J, with 13 bases in the middle. From germline, CDR1 is MGHRA and CDR2 YSYEKL. CDR3 sequence reads: CASSQDPRGRETQYF. The CDR3 bases are TGCGCCAGCAGCCAAGACCCCCGGGGGCGCGAGACCCAGTACTTC.

The table lists this clone with a few counts. The rearrangement links TRBV7-2 to TRBJ2-1, with 7 bases matching TRBD1. Germline assignment: CDR1 SGHTA and CDR2 FQGNSA. Losses at the gene ends were 1 base for V and 10 bases for J; bases not matched to a gene: 7. The CDR3 contains 14 residues. CDR3 region: CASSLGGGLREQFF. The CDR3, as DNA: TGTGCCAGCAGCTTAGGAGGGGGCCTCAGGGAGCAGTTCTTC. Supplemented by reference TRBV7-2 and TRBJ2-1, the full variable domain reads GAGVSQSPSNKVTEKGKDVELRCDPISGHTALYWYRQSLGQGLEFLIYFQGNSAPDKSGLPSDRFSAERTGGSVSTLTIQRTQQEDSAVYLCASSLGGGLREQFFGPGTRLTVL.

This rearrangement joins TRBV9 to TRBJ1-1; the match to TRBD1 covers 10 bases. CDR1 is SGDLS, CDR2 YYNGEE, per germline. The CDR3 runs 17 residues. V lost 2 bases, J lost 1 base, and 8 bases stayed unmatched. CDR3 bases: TGTGCCAGCAGCGTCCTTTTTGGACAGGGGGGGAACACTGAAGCTTTCTTT. Its translation is CASSVLFGQGGNTEAFF. Using reference TRBV9 and TRBJ1-1 for the parts outside the CDR3, the full variable domain is DSGVTQTPKHLITATGQRVTLRCSPRSGDLSVYWYQQSLDQGLQFLIQYYNGEERAKGNILERFSAQQFPDLHSELNLSSLELGDSALYFCASSVLFGQGGNTEAFFGQGTRLTVV.

The rearrangement joins TRBV2 to TRBJ2-7; D is possibly TRBD2 (5 bases). V lost 9 bases and J 0 bases, leaving 12 bases between the germline ends. Germline CDR1 is SNHLY and CDR2 is FYNNEI. The CDR3 covers 13 residues. The CDR3, as DNA: TGTGCCAGTTCCGGGGTCAGCTCCTACGAGCAGTACTTC. It yields the protein CASSGVSSYEQYF.

With regard to this clone: Other DNA variants within this sample encode the same CDR3. The V and J genes are TRBV29-1 and TRBJ1-5, with TRBD1 identical over 9 bases. The CDR3 covers 13 residues. V lost 4 bases and J lost 3; bases outside the gene matches: 1. Per germline, CDR1 SQVTM and CDR2 ANQGSEA. This chain's CDR3 is CSVGTGDNQPQHF. CDR3 sequence (DNA): TGCAGCGTTGGGACAGGGGACAATCAGCCCCAGCATTTT.

This chain joins TRBV2 and TRBJ2-2; 8 bases align to TRBD2. Germline values: CDR1 SNHLY, CDR2 FYNNEI. The CDR3 is 14 residues long. V lost 6 bases to trimming and J lost 1 base; unmatched junction nucleotides: 1. The CDR3 DNA follows: TGTGCCAGCAGACTAGCGGAGAACACCGGGGAGCTGTTTTTT. Protein: CASRLAENTGELFF.

This clone was picked up a small number of times. The chain couples TRBV11-2 to TRBJ2-3, with D possibly being TRBD1 (5 bases). V lost 4 bases and J 7 bases, leaving 9 bases between the germline ends. CDR3 length equals 12 residues. Germline values: CDR1 SGHAT, CDR2 FQNNGV. For the CDR3, the DNA is TGTGCCAGCAGCTCAGGGCCGAATACGCAGTATTTT. Its protein product is CASSSGPNTQYF.

V and J are TRBV7-2 and TRBJ2-7, with 7 bases matching TRBD1. In germline, CDR1 is SGHTA, CDR2 FQGNSA. This CDR3 has 14 amino acids. V lost 5 bases to trimming and J lost 2 bases; unmatched junction nucleotides: 6. CDR3 sequence: CASSLRTGPYEQYF. In nucleotides, the CDR3 is TGTGCCAGCAGCCTCCGGACAGGCCCCTACGAGCAGTACTTC.

The chain is built from TRBV7-2 and TRBJ1-6, with 7 bases fitting TRBD1. This CDR3 region has 15 residues. Germline CDR1 and CDR2: SGHTA and FQGNSA. The J segment lost 7 bases and the V segment lost 5 bases, leaving 8 bases of the junction unmatched. CDR3 residues: CASSVYRGRNSPLHF. In nucleotides, the CDR3 is TGTGCCAGCAGCGTCTACAGGGGCCGGAATTCACCCCTCCACTTT.

CDR3 sequence: CASRGQGTEAFF. The CDR3 coding sequence is TGTGCCAGCAGAGGACAGGGCACTGAAGCTTTCTTT. The chain is built from TRBV25-1 and TRBJ1-1, with 8 bases that match TRBD1. V lost 6 bases and J lost 4; bases outside the gene matches: 1. This CDR3 spans 12 amino acids. Germline loops: CDR1 MGHDK, CDR2 SYGVNS.

The genes are TRBV5-1 and TRBJ1-5; unclear D gene. The CDR3 totals 13 residues. The germline V gene encodes CDR1 SGHRS and CDR2 YFSETQ. The V end lost 5 bases, the J end lost 1 base, and 7 bases lay between the germline ends. The CDR3 bases are TGCGCCAGCAGAAAGGACAGCAATCAGCCCCAGCATTTT. Translation: CASRKDSNQPQHF.

This sequence joins TRBV18 and TRBJ2-5; 7 nucleotides line up with TRBD1. The CDR3 is 15 amino acids. From germline, CDR1 is KGHSH and CDR2 LQKENI. Trimming at V came to 3 bases and at J to 2 bases, leaving 6 bases not matched to a gene. CDR3 nucleotides: TGTGCCAGCTCACCGTACAGGGGCCAACAAGAGACCCAGTACTTC. This gives the protein CASSPYRGQQETQYF.

V gene TRBV19 combines with J gene TRBJ2-1; perhaps TRBD2 as D (7 bases). Germline-derived CDR1 and CDR2 are LNHDA and SQIVND (reference sequence). The CDR3 contains 15 residues. Trimming pared 3 bases from V and 3 bases from J, leaving 12 bases between. CDR3 coding DNA: TGTGCCAGTAGTATGGGGGCGGGGGTCTACAATGAGCAGTTCTTC. Its translation is CASSMGAGVYNEQFF.

V is TRBV10-1 and J is TRBJ2-1; D not certain. V dropped 3 bases and J dropped 2 bases, with 14 bases sitting between them. Looked up from germline, CDR1 is WNHNN and CDR2 is SYGVQD (reference sequence). This CDR3 is 16 amino acids long. The CDR3 sequence is CASSDAKYPTYNEQFF. The CDR3 DNA is TGCGCCAGCAGTGACGCTAAGTACCCGACCTACAATGAGCAGTTCTTC.

The gene calls are TRBV19 and TRBJ1-6; TRBD1 agrees at 7 bases. Looked up from germline, CDR1 is LNHDA and CDR2 is SQIVND (reference sequence). Trimming at V came to 5 bases and at J to 8 bases, leaving 9 bases not matched to a gene. The CDR3 loop spans 15 amino acids. For the CDR3, the DNA is TGTGCCAGTAGTGCACAGGGGACGGGGGATTCACCCCTCCACTTT. This translates into CASSAQGTGDSPLHF.